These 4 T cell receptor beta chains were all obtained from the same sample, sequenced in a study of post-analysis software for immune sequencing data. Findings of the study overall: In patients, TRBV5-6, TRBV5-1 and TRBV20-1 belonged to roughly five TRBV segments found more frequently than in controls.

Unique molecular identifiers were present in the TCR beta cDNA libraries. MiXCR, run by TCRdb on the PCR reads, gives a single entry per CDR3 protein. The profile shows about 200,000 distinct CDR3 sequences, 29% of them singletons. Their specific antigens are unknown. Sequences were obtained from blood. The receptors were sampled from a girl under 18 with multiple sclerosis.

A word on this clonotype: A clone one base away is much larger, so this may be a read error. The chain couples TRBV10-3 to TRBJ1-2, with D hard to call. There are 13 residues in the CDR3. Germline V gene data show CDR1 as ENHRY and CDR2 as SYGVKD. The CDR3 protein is CATSEGTARGYTF. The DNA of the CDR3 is TGTGCCACCAGTGAGGGAACAGCTCGGGGCTACACCTTC.

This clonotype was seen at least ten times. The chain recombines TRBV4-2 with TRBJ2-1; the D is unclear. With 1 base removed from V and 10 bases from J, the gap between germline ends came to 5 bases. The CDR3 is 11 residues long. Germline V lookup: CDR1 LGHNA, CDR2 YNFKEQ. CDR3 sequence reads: CASSQGWEQFF. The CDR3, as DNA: TGTGCCAGCAGCCAAGGGTGGGAGCAGTTCTTC.

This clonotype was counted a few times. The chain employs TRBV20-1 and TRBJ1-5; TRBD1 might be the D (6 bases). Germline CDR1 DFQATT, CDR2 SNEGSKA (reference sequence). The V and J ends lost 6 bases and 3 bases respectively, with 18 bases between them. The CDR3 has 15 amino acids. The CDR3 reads CSAMPGTSYNQPQHF. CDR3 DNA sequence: TGCAGTGCCATGCCCGGGACATCTTACAATCAGCCCCAGCATTTT.

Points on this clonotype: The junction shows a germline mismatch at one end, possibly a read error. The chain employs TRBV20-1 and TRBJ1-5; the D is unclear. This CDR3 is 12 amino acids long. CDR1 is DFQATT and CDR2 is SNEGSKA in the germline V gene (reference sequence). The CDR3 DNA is TGCAGTGCTAATGATAGCAATCTGCCCCAGCATTTT. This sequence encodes CSANDSNLPQHF.